This T cell receptor beta chain was obtained from a study of memory CD4+ T cells and cytomegalovirus serostatus. The CDR3 is made up of 11 amino acids. Germline V CDR1 and CDR2: DFQATT, SNEGSKA (reference sequence). The study's findings and limits: Suggested: most of the CMV-linked TCR signature lies in CD4+ memory cells.

Single viable CD3+CD4+CD8-CD45RO+ cells were sorted as the memory CD4+ T cells. CD4+ T cells were isolated by positive magnetic selection. Using immunoSEQ multiplex PCR, the repertoire was profiled, and TCRdb retains in-frame clones only, with some absent. The sample carries about 80,000 clones, around 80% recorded once. This clone showed up just a few times. Its antigen is undetermined. Sequencing used memory CD4+ T cells from blood. This sequence originates from an adult in good health and CMV-seronegative. V is TRBV20-1 and J is TRBJ1-4; D unresolved. The CDR3 loop reads CSGLVNEKLFF. Written as DNA, the CDR3 is TGCAGCGGCCTGGTGAATGAAAAACTGTTTTTT.